The rows below give T cell receptor beta chains drawn from one sample of a study of control samples from healthy donors and cancer patients. Generated by immunoSEQ multiplex PCR, the TCRdb table keeps only in-frame clones and is missing some. In all, the sample yields some 190,000 clones. Input material: blood. All receptors derive from a woman aged 25 to 39 in good health. The CDR3 runs from the conserved cysteine through the conserved F or W. The D gene is left open where the match is weak.

TRBJ1-4,NA,TRBV6-1,CASSENSEWEKLFF,TGTGCCAGCAGTGAAAATAGTGAGTGGGAAAAACTGTTTTTT
TRBJ2-2,NA,TRBV2,CASRDRANTGELFF,TGTGCCAGCAGGGACAGAGCGAACACCGGGGAGCTGTTTTTT
TRBJ1-5,NA,TRBV21-1,CASSKGRSPLNQPQHF,TGTGCCAGCAGCAAGGGGAGGAGCCCCCTCAATCAGCCCCAGCATTTT
TRBJ2-1,NA,TRBV25-1,CASSEIRPVGEQFF,TGTGCCAGCAGTGAGATTAGACCGGTTGGCGAGCAGTTCTTC
TRBJ2-5,NA,TRBV6-5,CASREGSVETQYF,TGTGCCAGCAGAGAGGGGTCAGTAGAGACCCAGTACTTC
TRBJ1-2,NA,TRBV3-1/TRBV3-2,CASSPVVEYGYTF,TGTGCCAGCAGCCCCGTGGTGGAATATGGCTACACCTTC
TRBJ1-1,NA,TRBV20-1,CSASLSGGAEAFF,TGCAGTGCTAGTCTCTCCGGGGGTGCTGAAGCTTTCTTT
TRBJ2-7,TRBD1,TRBV10-3,CAIRQGTGDAPSYEQYF,TGTGCCATCAGACAAGGGACAGGGGACGCTCCTTCCTACGAGCAGTACTTC
TRBJ1-1,NA,TRBV5-5,CASSLGASLNTEAFF,TGTGCCAGCAGCTTGGGGGCAAGCCTGAACACTGAAGCTTTCTTT
TRBJ1-1,TRBD1,TRBV6-2/TRBV6-3,CASSSWGRGDTEAFF,TGTGCCAGCAGTTCTTGGGGCAGGGGGGACACTGAAGCTTTCTTT
TRBJ1-3,NA,TRBV9,CASSPTGRYGNTIYF,TGTGCCAGCAGCCCTACAGGGAGATACGGAAACACCATATATTTT
TRBJ2-3,NA,TRBV9,CASSVDSPTDTQYF,TGTGCCAGCAGCGTCGACTCCCCCACAGATACGCAGTATTTT
TRBJ1-5,NA,TRBV5-1,CASSLDLSNQPQHF,TGCGCCAGCAGCTTGGACCTCAGCAATCAGCCCCAGCATTTT
TRBJ1-4,NA,TRBV4-1,CASRRLGSPRNEKLFF,TGCGCCAGCCGCCGGCTAGGGTCCCCAAGGAATGAAAAACTGTTTTTT
TRBJ1-5,NA,TRBV6-5,CASSAGSQSNQPQHF,TGTGCCAGCTCCGCAGGGAGCCAAAGCAATCAGCCCCAGCATTTT
TRBJ1-6,NA,TRBV7-8,CASSSSGRGSYNSPLHF,TGTGCCAGCAGCTCCTCTGGTAGGGGTTCCTATAATTCACCCCTCCACTTT
TRBJ1-6,NA,TRBV4-1,CASSQVGQAGPLHF,TGCGCCAGCAGCCAAGTGGGCCAGGCGGGACCCCTCCACTTT
TRBJ1-5,NA,TRBV28,CASSSGTGYQPQHF,TGTGCCAGCAGTTCCGGGACGGGCTATCAGCCCCAGCATTTT
TRBJ1-1,NA,TRBV14,CASSQDWRAFF,TGTGCCAGCAGCCAAGATTGGAGGGCTTTCTTT
TRBJ1-2,NA,TRBV5-5,CASSLAGASYGYTF,TGTGCCAGCAGCTTGGCGGGGGCTAGCTATGGCTACACCTTC
TRBJ1-1,NA,TRBV28,CASSLYPGRGNTEAFF,TGTGCCAGCAGTTTATACCCAGGGCGGGGGAACACTGAAGCTTTCTTT
TRBJ1-6,NA,TRBV4-2,CASSQVTSPLHF,TGTGCCAGCAGCCAAGTGACTTCACCCCTCCACTTT